The 11 T cell receptor beta chains given below trace back to one sample, sequenced in a study of T cell repertoires in cytomegalovirus infection. No antigen is known for these receptors. TCRdb redid the calling of the reads with MiXCR, one entry per CDR3 protein. The sample includes around 570,000 distinct CDR3 sequences, 40% of them seen just once. Sequenced here: cultured PBMCs, sampled from culture after CMV antigen stimulation. Receptors were obtained from a human donor in good health (CMV status not recorded). Some clones in this sample may be carry-over from other donors' samples.

The genes are TRBV28 and TRBJ2-7, with a weak D call TRBD2 (5 bases). CDR1 MDHEN and CDR2 SYDVKM come from the germline V gene. Deletions cut 3 bases from V and 6 bases from J, with 18 bases between. The CDR3 consists of 15 residues. The CDR3 DNA follows: TGTGCCAGCAGTTTTGAACCCCTAGCCCCCTCCGAGCAGTACTTC. Its translation: CASSFEPLAPSEQYF.

The rearrangement links TRBV2 to TRBJ1-5; TRBD1 agrees at 10 bases. V dropped 6 bases and J dropped 4; count of bases not matched to a gene: 9. Germline V gene lookup returns CDR1 SNHLY and CDR2 FYNNEI. This CDR3 is built from 16 residues. The CDR3 spells CASRKTGTGVNQPQHF. The CDR3 nucleotides are TGTGCCAGCAGGAAAACCGGGACAGGGGTAAATCAGCCCCAGCATTTT.

The rearrangement joins TRBV7-8 to TRBJ2-2; no firm D call. CDR1 and CDR2 (germline): SGHVS, FQNEAQ. CDR3 length: 14 amino acids. Trimming left V 8 bases short and J 1 base short, with 11 bases between. The CDR3 region is CASGRAVNTGELFF. The CDR3 bases are TGTGCCAGCGGCCGTGCAGTGAACACCGGGGAGCTGTTTTTT.

This clonotype was observed a few times. This chain joins TRBV19 and TRBJ2-1, with D maybe TRBD1 (5 bases). The CDR3 has 17 residues. V was cut by 3 bases and J by 5 bases, with 20 bases left in between. Germline values: CDR1 LNHDA, CDR2 SQIVND (reference sequence). The CDR3 DNA reads as TGTGCCAGTAGTATCAGGGCCCCCCCCTTAGGCCACAATGAGCAGTTCTTC. It yields the protein CASSIRAPPLGHNEQFF.

Concerning this clonotype itself: The junction and the germline gene differ at one end; a read error may be behind it. J is TRBJ2-2 and V is TRBV7-6; TRBD2 matches at 11 bases. CDR1 SGHVS and CDR2 FNYEAQ come from the germline V gene. The CDR3 extends over 16 amino acids. This CDR3 reads CASSLDSGGAGGVLFF. CDR3 nucleotides: TGTGCCAGCAGCTTAGATAGCGGGGGGGCCGGCGGGGTGCTGTTTTTT.

This chain joins TRBV15 and TRBJ2-7; 12 bases line up with TRBD2. This CDR3 has 17 amino acids. After removal of 5 bases from V and 4 bases from J, the junction contained 12 bases not matched to a gene. The germline V gene encodes CDR1 LNHNV and CDR2 YYDKDF (reference sequence). CDR3 sequence (DNA): TGTGCCACCAGCGGACCAGGGCTAGCGGGGGGGCTTTACGAGCAGTACTTC. It encodes CATSGPGLAGGLYEQYF. The full variable domain, with the rest looked up from reference TRBV15 and TRBJ2-7, is DAMVIQNPRYQVTQFGKPVTLSCSQTLNHNVMYWYQQKSSQAPKLLFHYYDKDFNNEADTPDNFQSRRPNTSFCFLDIRSPGLGDTAMYLCATSGPGLAGGLYEQYFGPGTRLTVT.

The chain recombines TRBV19 with TRBJ1-4; 7 bases map to TRBD1. Trimming at V came to 10 bases and at J to 8 bases, leaving 10 bases not matched to a gene. Germline values: CDR1 LNHDA, CDR2 SQIVND (reference sequence). The CDR3 is 13 residues long. CDR3 DNA: TGTGCCACACGAGGGACAGCGTACGAAAAACTGTTTTTT. It encodes CATRGTAYEKLFF.

The chain has TRBV11-2 and TRBJ2-5, with a weak D call TRBD2 (5 bases). The CDR3 spans 12 residues. Germline V gives CDR1 SGHAT, CDR2 FQNNGV. Trimming left V 1 base short and J 10 bases short, with 10 bases between. As DNA, the CDR3 is TGTGCCAGCAGCTTAGCCGCCGGGAACCAGTACTTC. Its protein is CASSLAAGNQYF.

V usage is TRBV20-1 and J usage is TRBJ2-3; 10 nucleotides match TRBD1. This CDR3 has 13 amino acids. The germline V gene has CDR1 DFQATT and CDR2 SNEGSKA (reference sequence). V shed 6 bases and J 4 bases; nucleotides not matched to a gene: 4. CDR3 coding DNA: TGCAGTGCCGGACAGGGGGTAGCAGATACGCAGTATTTT. This translates into CSAGQGVADTQYF.

The chain has TRBV6-5 and TRBJ2-5, with D perhaps matching TRBD1 or TRBD2 (6 bases each). V lost 6 bases and J lost 5, with 22 bases in between. The CDR3 covers 16 residues. The germline CDR1 and CDR2 sequences are MNHEY and SVGAGI. DNA of the CDR3: TGTGCCAGCAGCCCTAACCCTAGCGAGAGGGGGGAGACCCAGTACTTC. Translated, it gives CASSPNPSERGETQYF.

V usage is TRBV7-2 and J usage is TRBJ1-6, with 8 bases fitting TRBD1. CDR3 length equals 14 residues. The J segment lost 10 bases and the V segment lost 4 bases, leaving 6 bases of the junction unmatched. The germline V gene encodes CDR1 SGHTA and CDR2 FQGNSA. The CDR3 loop is CASSSDRAYSPLHF. Here the CDR3 DNA reads TGTGCCAGCAGCTCGGACAGGGCTTACTCACCCCTCCACTTT.